Given below is one TCR beta chain in context. Its antigen is unknown. Base qualities were left out, and no much larger clone turns up one base away. Using the deep immunoSEQ assay, multiplex PCR amplified TCR CDR3 regions from genomic DNA. Extracted genomic DNA from each cell subset was spread evenly across all wells of several immunoSEQ 96-well plates, with each plate serving as a replicate. For sorted subsets, 200 to 250 ng genomic DNA, equal to approximately 30,000 T cell genomes, was loaded into each replicate PCR. Purified libraries were measured with a Qubit 3.0 fluorometer, size-checked on a Bioanalyzer 2100, and measured again with the KAPA Library Quantification kit. A separate single-read 150-cycle Illumina NextSeq 550 flow cell was used to sequence each immunoSEQ 96-well plate. Per the original workflow: The immunoSEQ output contained only junctional sequences without quality scores, so filtering could not match that applied to full-length reads. Sequences were annotated with PyIR, a Python wrapper for IgBLAST v1.9, using IMGT germline references to assign V/J genes and CDR3. Any read was removed if the V/J assignment was weak (E-value above 1e-6), the CDR3 was missing, or the read contained stop codons, out-of-frame junctions, or ambiguous translated residues. A V3J clonotype was defined by an identical inferred V gene, J gene, and CDR3 amino acid sequence. To compute the percentage overlap between repertoires, the number of shared unique clonotypes was divided by the size of the smaller repertoire. Repertoire richness was assessed with RTK rarefaction, the Chao1 estimator, and Recon v2.1 estimates of unobserved clonotypes. For all TCRbeta clonotypes obtained by the gDNA method from a few donors, generation probabilities were computed with OLGA. TCRdb mirrors the immuneACCESS table, restricted to in-frame sequences. Some clones are absent from its copies; in checked studies, under half trace to an unresolved V gene, and the reason for the others is unknown. The V and J calls and clone size are taken from that table; D and trimming were inferred from the DNA. Counted in this sample were 740,000 or so clones; 73% of them appeared once. Of the sample, around 2% falls within the top ten clones.

The donors were healthy, HIV-negative adults who had no recently reported acute infections or vaccinations. Only Caucasian adults living in Nashville, Tennessee, USA were represented among the donors. CD4+ T cells were enriched by magnetic negative selection, after which naive cells were positively selected on CD45RA and the negative fraction was taken as the memory subset. After blood collection by leukapheresis, PBMCs were isolated using Ficoll-Histopaque density gradient centrifugation and then cryopreserved in the vapor phase of liquid nitrogen. Purity and quantity of every magnetically sorted T cell population were checked by analytical flow cytometry. From each sorted fraction, genomic DNA was isolated and quantified by UV absorbance on a Nanodrop 2000c. V and J are truncated by 6 bases and 5 bases respectively, leaving an intervening sequence of 25 bases. Measured from the cysteine to the phenylalanine, the CDR3 is 17 residues long. CDR3 DNA only is kept here, 51 bases in frame from base 1. CDR1 is given as SGHTA and CDR2 as FQGNSA, both from the germline V gene.

This specimen belongs to a study of shared clonotypes between healthy human individuals (dated by TCRdb to about 2020). About the full investigation: The cohort comprised a couple of women and three men aged 18 to 49 years. To increase sequencing depth and limit assay-specific biases, TCR repertoire library preparation and sequencing were carried out by different laboratories using diverse techniques. To estimate repertoire size and how much clonotypes are shared between individuals, the study performed deep sequencing of blood TCR repertoires from about 5 healthy adults. Per donor, three plates each were used for CD4 naive and CD4 memory, two for CD8 naive, and one for CD8 memory. Leukapheresis yielded between about 0.8 and 8.9 billion PBMCs per donor.

On the study overall, not on this receptor specifically: Naive subsets generally had larger estimated clonotype richness than memory subsets. Rarefaction of sorted-subset datasets indicated incomplete sequencing despite the large sequencing depth. Sampling was restricted to blood, and TCR repertoires in tissue are likely to differ from TCR repertoires in blood. The genetic and exposure-history diversity represented was limited by the small number of donors. When a handful of donors were compared, the shared fraction of clonotypes was around 5% for naive CD4, about 4% for naive CD8, 2.3% for memory CD4, and 0.4% for memory CD8. Compared with non-shared clonotypes, clonotypes shared by all four sorted-subset donors had higher generation probabilities. Based on pairwise subsampling, the degree of clonotype sharing among donors was expected to be affected by sequencing depth.

The receptor was isolated from a woman in her 30s in good health. The sample taken for sequencing was memory CD4+ T cells sorted from blood. Per the publication, the cell subset or site label means: CD45RA-negative fraction. This chain joins TRBV7-2 to TRBJ1-1; a weak D assignment points to TRBD1 (5 bases agree). At the DNA level, the sequence is TGTGCCAGCAGTTCACCATGGGGGGAGGGGCGAGAAACTGAAGCTTTCTTT. Its translation is CASSSPWGEGRETEAFF.